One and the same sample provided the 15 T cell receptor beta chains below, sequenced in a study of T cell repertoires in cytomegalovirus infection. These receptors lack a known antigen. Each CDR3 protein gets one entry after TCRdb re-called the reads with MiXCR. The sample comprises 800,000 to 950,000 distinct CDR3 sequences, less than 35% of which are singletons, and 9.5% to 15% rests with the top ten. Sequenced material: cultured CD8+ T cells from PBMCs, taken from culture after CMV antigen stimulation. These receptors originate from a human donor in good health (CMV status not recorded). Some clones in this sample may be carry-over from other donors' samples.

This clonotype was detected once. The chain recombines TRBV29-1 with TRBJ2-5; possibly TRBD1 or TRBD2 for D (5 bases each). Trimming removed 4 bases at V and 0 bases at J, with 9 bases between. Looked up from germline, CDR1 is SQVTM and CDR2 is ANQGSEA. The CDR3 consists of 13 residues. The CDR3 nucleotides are TGCAGCGTTGTGGGGGAATACCAAGAGACCCAGTACTTC. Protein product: CSVVGEYQETQYF.

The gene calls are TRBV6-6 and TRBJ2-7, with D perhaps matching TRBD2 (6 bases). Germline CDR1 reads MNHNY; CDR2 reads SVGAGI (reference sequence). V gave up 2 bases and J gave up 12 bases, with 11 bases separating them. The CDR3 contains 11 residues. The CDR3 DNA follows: TGTGCCAGCAGTTACGGGGGGATACCGTACGTC. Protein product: CASSYGGIPYV.

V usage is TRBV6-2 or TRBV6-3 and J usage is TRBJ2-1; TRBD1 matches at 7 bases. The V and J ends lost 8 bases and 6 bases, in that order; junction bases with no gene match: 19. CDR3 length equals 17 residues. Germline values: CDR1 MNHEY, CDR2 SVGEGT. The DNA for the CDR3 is TGTGCCAGCGGGCAGAGAATAGGGACAGACTTCACCAATGAGCAGTTCTTC. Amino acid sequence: CASGQRIGTDFTNEQFF.

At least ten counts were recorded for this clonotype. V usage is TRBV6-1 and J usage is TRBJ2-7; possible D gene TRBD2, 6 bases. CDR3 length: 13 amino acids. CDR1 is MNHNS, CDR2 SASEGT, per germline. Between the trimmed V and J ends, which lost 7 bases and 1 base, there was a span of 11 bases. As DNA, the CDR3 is TGTGCCAGCAACCCTCGGGGGTCCTACGAGCAGTACTTC. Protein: CASNPRGSYEQYF.

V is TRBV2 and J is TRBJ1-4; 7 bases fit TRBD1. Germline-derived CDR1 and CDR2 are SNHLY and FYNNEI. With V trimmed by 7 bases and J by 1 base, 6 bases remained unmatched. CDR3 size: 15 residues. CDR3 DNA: TGTGCCAGCATCCCGGACAGGAGAACTAATGAAAAACTGTTTTTT. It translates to CASIPDRRTNEKLFF.

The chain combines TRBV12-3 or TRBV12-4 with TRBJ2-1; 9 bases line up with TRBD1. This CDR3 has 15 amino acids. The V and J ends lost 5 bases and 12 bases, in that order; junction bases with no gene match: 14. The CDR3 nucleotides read TGTGCCAGCAGTCACCGGGACAGGGTTGTTGTTGGGCAGTTCTTC. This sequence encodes CASSHRDRVVVGQFF.

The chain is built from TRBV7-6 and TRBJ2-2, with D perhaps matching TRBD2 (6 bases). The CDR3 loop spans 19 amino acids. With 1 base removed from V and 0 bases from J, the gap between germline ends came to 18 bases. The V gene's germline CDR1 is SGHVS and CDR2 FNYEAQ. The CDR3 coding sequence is TGTGCCAGCAGCTTAGGGGGGGACCACGATGGAACGAACACCGGGGAGCTGTTTTTT. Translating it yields CASSLGGDHDGTNTGELFF.

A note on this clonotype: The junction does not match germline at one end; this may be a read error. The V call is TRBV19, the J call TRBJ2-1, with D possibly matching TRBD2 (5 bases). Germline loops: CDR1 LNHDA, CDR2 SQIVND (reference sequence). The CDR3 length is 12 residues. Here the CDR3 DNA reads TGTGCCAGTAGTACCGCCAGCGGTACGCCTCACTTC. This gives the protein CASSTASGTPHF.

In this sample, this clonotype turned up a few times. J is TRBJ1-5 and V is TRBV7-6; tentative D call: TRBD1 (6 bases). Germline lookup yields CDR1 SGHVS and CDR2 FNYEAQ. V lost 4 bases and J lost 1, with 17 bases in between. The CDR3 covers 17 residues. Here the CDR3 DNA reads TGTGCCAGCAGCTCTTCTCGGGACATAACGAGCAATCAGCCCCAGCATTTT. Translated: CASSSSRDITSNQPQHF. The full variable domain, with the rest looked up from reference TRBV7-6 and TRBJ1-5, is GAGVSQSPRYKVTKRGQDVALRCDPISGHVSLYWYRQALGQGPEFLTYFNYEAQQDKSGLPNDRFSAERPEGSISTLTIQRTEQRDSAMYRCASSSSRDITSNQPQHFGDGTRLSIL.

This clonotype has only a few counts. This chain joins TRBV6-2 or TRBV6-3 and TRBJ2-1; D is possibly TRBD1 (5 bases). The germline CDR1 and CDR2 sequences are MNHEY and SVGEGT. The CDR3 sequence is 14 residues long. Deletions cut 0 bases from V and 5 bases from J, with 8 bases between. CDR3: CASSYSGVNNEQFF. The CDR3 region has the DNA TGTGCCAGCAGTTACTCAGGGGTCAACAATGAGCAGTTCTTC.

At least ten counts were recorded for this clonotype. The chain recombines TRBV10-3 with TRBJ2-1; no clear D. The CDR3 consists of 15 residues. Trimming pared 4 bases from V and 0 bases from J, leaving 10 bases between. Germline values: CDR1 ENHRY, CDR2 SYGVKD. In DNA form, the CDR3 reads TGTGCCATCAGTGTCCAGCTTAGCTCCTACAATGAGCAGTTCTTC. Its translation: CAISVQLSSYNEQFF.

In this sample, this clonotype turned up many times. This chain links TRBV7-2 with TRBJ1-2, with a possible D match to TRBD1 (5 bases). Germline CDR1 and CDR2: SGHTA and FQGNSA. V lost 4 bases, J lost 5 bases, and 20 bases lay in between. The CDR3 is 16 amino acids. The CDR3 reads CASSSTRAGLGYGYTF. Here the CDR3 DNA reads TGTGCCAGCAGCTCCACTCGGGCAGGGCTGGGGTATGGCTACACCTTC.

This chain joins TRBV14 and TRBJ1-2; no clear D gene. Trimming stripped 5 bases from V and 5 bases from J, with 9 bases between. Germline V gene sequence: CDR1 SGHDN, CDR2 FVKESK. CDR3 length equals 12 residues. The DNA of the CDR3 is TGTGCCAGCAGCTTGACATCTTATGGCTACACCTTC. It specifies CASSLTSYGYTF.

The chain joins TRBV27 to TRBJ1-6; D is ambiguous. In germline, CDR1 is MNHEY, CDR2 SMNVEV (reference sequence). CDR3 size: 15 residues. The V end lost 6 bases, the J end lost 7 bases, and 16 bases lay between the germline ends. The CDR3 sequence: CASSPSFGVNSPLHF. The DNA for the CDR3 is TGTGCCAGCAGCCCCTCCTTTGGGGTCAATTCACCCCTCCACTTT.

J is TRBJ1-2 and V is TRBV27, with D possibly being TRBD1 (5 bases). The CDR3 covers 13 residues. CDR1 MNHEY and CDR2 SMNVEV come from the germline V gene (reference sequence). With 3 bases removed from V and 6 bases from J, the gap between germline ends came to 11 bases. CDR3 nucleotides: TGTGCCAGCAGTTTTCGGGGGGTCGATGGCTACACCTTC. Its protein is CASSFRGVDGYTF.